Sequencing of this T cell receptor beta chain was carried out in a study of blood T cell repertoires in COVID-19 (dated by TCRdb to about 2020). Turning to the overall study: Samples from collaborators originated in the United States, Italy and Spain and spanned both the acute and convalescent phases of COVID-19. The repertoires were made available in a free public database intended to serve as a resource for research on the immune response to SARS-CoV-2. The material from the prospective study consisted of cDNA or gDNA derived from T cells, B-cell-depleted T cells, or PBMCs. Where available, HLA class I and class II types were obtained from metadata supplied by the sample provider rather than from assay-based typing. The dataset comprised deeply sampled blood TCRbeta repertoires from subjects exposed to, actively infected with, or recovered from COVID-19. Samples were obtained from the ongoing ImmuneRACE study (first 160 participants) and from over 1,000 subjects provided by 6 global collaborators. The sample metadata nearly always contained a de-identified subject ID, COVID-19 status, age in years and sex. Overall study outcomes, separate from this receptor: How much clinical and demographic metadata was included differed by source and by participant, and the metadata was provided uncurated.

Whole blood was collected in K2EDTA tubes by collaborating institutions according to the institutions' own protocols. For TCRbeta analysis, collaborators shipped samples in one of three forms: frozen whole blood, isolated PBMCs, or DNA extracted from either of those sample types. CDR1 and CDR2 were assigned from the germline V gene as SQVTM and ANQGSEA. The CDR3, cysteine through phenylalanine, is 12 amino acids long. Of all the DNA, just the CDR3 is kept, 36 bases in frame from base 1. V has 5 bases trimmed and J has 1 base trimmed; junction bases matching no gene number 1. The immunoSEQ Assay, a bias-controlled multiplex PCR, was used to amplify TCRbeta CDR3 regions from genomic DNA. Under the source paper's analysis protocol: Nucleated cell counts per sample were estimated from amplification of reference gene primers within the assay. To quantify the absolute abundance of each unique TCRbeta CDR3 rearrangement, sequence reads were collapsed and filtered. For each sample, productive Simpson clonality was calculated as the square root of Simpson's diversity index across productive rearrangements. TCRdb provides this immuneACCESS table in a form limited to in-frame rearrangements. Some clones are lacking; in checked studies, under half of them reflect an unresolved V gene, and why the rest are absent is not known. V and J calls and clone size are those listed in that table; D and trimming were worked out from the DNA. The sample table contains more than 200,000 clones; only one count was recorded for about 88% of them. Together, the top ten hold over 1.5% of the sample.

As for this clone: Its specific antigen is unknown. No quality values exist for individual bases; no much larger clone is one base distant.

The chain employs TRBV29-1 and TRBJ1-1; TRBD1 lines up with 7 middle nucleotides. This TCR was recovered from an older man with acute or convalescent COVID-19. Sequencing was done on a sample of peripheral blood. The DNA is TGCAGCGTTAGGACAGGGAACACTGAAGCTTTCTTT. This translates into CSVRTGNTEAFF. Joined to the reference TRBV29-1 and TRBJ1-1 proteins, this CDR3 gives the full variable domain: SAVISQKPSRDICQRGTSLTIQCQVDSQVTMMFWYRQQPGQSLTLIATANQGSEATYESGFVIDKFPISRPNLTFSTLTVSNMSPEDSSIYLCSVRTGNTEAFFGQGTRLTVV.